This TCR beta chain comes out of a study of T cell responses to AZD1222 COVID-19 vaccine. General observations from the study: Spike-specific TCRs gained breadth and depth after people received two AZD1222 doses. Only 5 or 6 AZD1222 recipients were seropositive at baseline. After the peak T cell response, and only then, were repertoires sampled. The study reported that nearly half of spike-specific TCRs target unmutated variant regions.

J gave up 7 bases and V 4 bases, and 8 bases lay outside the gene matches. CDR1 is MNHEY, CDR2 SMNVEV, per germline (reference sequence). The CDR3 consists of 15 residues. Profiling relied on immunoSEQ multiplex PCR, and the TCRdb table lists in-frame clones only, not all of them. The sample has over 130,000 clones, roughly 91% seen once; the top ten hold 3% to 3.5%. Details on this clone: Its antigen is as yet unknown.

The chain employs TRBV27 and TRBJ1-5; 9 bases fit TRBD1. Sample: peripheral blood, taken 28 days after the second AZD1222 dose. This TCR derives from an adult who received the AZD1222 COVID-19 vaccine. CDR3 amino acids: CASSSKQGARQPQHF. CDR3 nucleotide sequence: TGTGCCAGCAGTTCAAAACAGGGGGCGCGGCAGCCCCAGCATTTT.